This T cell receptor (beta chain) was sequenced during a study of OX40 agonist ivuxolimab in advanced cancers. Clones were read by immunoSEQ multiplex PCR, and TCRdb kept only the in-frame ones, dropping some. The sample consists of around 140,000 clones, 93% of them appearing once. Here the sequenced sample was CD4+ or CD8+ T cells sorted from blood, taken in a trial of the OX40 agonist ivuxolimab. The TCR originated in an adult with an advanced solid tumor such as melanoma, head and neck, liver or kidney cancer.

The CDR3 coding sequence is TGTGCCAGCAGTGAGAGGGGCTCTGGAAACACCATATATTTT. Its protein is CASSERGSGNTIYF. The V and J genes are TRBV2 and TRBJ1-3, with a tentative D call TRBD1 (5 bases). Trimming removed 3 bases at V and 0 bases at J, with 6 bases between. The germline gives CDR1 SNHLY, CDR2 FYNNEI. This CDR3 has 14 amino acids. Using reference TRBV2 and TRBJ1-3 for the parts outside the CDR3, the full variable domain is EPEVTQTPSHQVTQMGQEVILRCVPISNHLYFYWYRQILGQKVEFLVSFYNNEISEKSEIFDDQFSVERPDGSNFTLKIRSTKLEDSAMYFCASSERGSGNTIYFGEGSWLTVV.